A single sample is the source of the 27 T cell receptor beta chains below, sequenced in a study of PD-1 blockade in classical Hodgkin lymphoma. The assay was immunoSEQ multiplex PCR, and TCRdb's table has in-frame clones only and misses some. Among about 90,000 clones, around nine tenths were seen once, and the ten largest hold around 2.9%. Time point described: cycle 4 day 1 (C4D1), after more than 5 weeks of nivolumab. Brentuximab vedotin exposure varied among the patients, all of whom had relapsed after autologous stem cell transplantation. The input for sequencing was peripheral blood mononuclear cells (PBMCs), taken before the fourth cycle of nivolumab. The receptors were gathered from a human donor with classical Hodgkin lymphoma.

The chain couples TRBV29-1 to TRBJ1-1; TRBD1 is a possible D gene (6 bases). The germline V gene has CDR1 SQVTM and CDR2 ANQGSEA. V lost 4 bases to trimming and J lost 1 base, with 13 bases between them. The CDR3 length is 14 residues. CDR3 DNA: TGCAGCGTTGTTCCCGGGACAACGAACACTGAAGCTTTCTTT. Protein: CSVVPGTTNTEAFF. The full variable domain, with the rest looked up from reference TRBV29-1 and TRBJ1-1, is SAVISQKPSRDICQRGTSLTIQCQVDSQVTMMFWYRQQPGQSLTLIATANQGSEATYESGFVIDKFPISRPNLTFSTLTVSNMSPEDSSIYLCSVVPGTTNTEAFFGQGTRLTVV.

The CDR3 coding sequence is TGTGCCTGGAGTTCCGGGACAGCAAATGGCTACACCTTC. Translating it yields CAWSSGTANGYTF. The rearrangement uses TRBV30 and TRBJ1-2, with 7 bases identical to TRBD1. The germline V gene encodes CDR1 GTSNPN and CDR2 SVGIG (reference sequence). V was pared by 2 bases and J by 6 bases, with 6 bases of the junction left unmatched. The CDR3 runs 13 residues.

V is TRBV7-8 and J is TRBJ2-5; possibly TRBD2 for D (7 bases). Matching the DNA end better, TRBJ2-7 makes the J call doubtful. CDR3 length: 16 residues. In germline, CDR1 is SGHVS, CDR2 FQNEAQ. This chain's CDR3 is CASSLNIGGPSYEQYF. The CDR3 DNA is TGTGCCAGCAGCTTAAACATCGGGGGGCCCTCCTACGAGCAGTACTTC.

V usage is TRBV7-8 and J usage is TRBJ2-5; TRBD1 aligns across 10 bases. This CDR3 is built from 15 residues. CDR1 is SGHVS and CDR2 is FQNEAQ in the germline V gene. J gave up 6 bases and V 7 bases, and 11 bases lay outside the gene matches. The CDR3 sequence: CASTFSRDRGKTQYF. The CDR3 bases are TGTGCCAGCACCTTTAGCCGGGACAGGGGAAAGACCCAGTACTTC.

The chain employs TRBV19 and TRBJ1-1; D gene uncertain. Germline V gene sequence: CDR1 LNHDA, CDR2 SQIVND (reference sequence). V gave up 7 bases and J gave up 1 base, with 13 bases separating them. This CDR3 spans 14 amino acids. CDR3 protein: CASNYGNRNTEAFF. The CDR3 DNA sequence: TGTGCCAGTAATTATGGAAACAGGAACACTGAAGCTTTCTTT.

This sequence joins TRBV6-5 and TRBJ2-5; perhaps TRBD1 as D (6 bases). The CDR3 consists of 15 residues. From germline, CDR1 is MNHEY and CDR2 SVGAGI. V was trimmed by 0 bases and J by 4 bases, leaving 12 bases between them. This CDR3 reads CASSYSYRVGETQYF. As DNA, the CDR3 is TGTGCCAGCAGTTACTCCTACAGGGTTGGAGAGACCCAGTACTTC.

The V and J genes are TRBV4-3 and TRBJ1-2; 9 nucleotides agree with TRBD1. In germline, CDR1 is LGHNA, CDR2 YSLEER. CDR3 length: 16 residues. V gave up 0 bases and J gave up 3 bases; unmatched junction bases: 5. The DNA of the CDR3 is TGCGCCAGCAGCCAAGACGACAGGGGGTTCGACTATGGCTACACCTTC. It codes for CASSQDDRGFDYGYTF.

The chain has TRBV18 and TRBJ1-3, with a possible D match to TRBD1 (5 bases). Trimming left V 6 bases short and J 2 bases short, with 14 bases between. Germline CDR1 and CDR2: KGHSH and LQKENI. The CDR3 contains 15 residues. CDR3 region: CASSLDNLAGNTIYF. CDR3 bases: TGTGCCAGCTCGTTGGACAATCTGGCTGGAAACACCATATATTTT.

V gene TRBV9 combines with J gene TRBJ2-7; 10 nucleotides align to TRBD1. Germline V gene sequence: CDR1 SGDLS, CDR2 YYNGEE. This CDR3 spans 17 amino acids. Germline trimming cut 3 bases from V and 0 bases from J; bases unmatched to any gene: 9. CDR3 region: CASSAGTGAINSYEQYF. The CDR3 DNA reads TGTGCCAGCAGCGCCGGGACAGGGGCCATAAACTCCTACGAGCAGTACTTC.

This chain joins TRBV6-4 and TRBJ1-5, with a tentative D call TRBD1 (6 bases). The ends were cut back, 5 bases at V and 6 bases at J, with 14 bases in the middle. CDR1 and CDR2 (germline): MRHNA, SNTAGT. The CDR3 spans 14 residues. CDR3 in DNA: TGTGCCAGCAGTCCACAGGAAGGGGGTCAGCCCCAGCATTTT. Amino acids: CASSPQEGGQPQHF.

The rearrangement links TRBV10-3 to TRBJ2-7, with 10 bases matching TRBD1. V was clipped by 6 bases and J by 6 bases; unmatched bases: 8. The CDR3 has 14 residues. In germline, CDR1 is ENHRY, CDR2 SYGVKD. The CDR3 DNA is TGTGCCATCAGCTCTTCCCGGGACAGGGGCGAGCAGTACTTC. Translation gives CAISSSRDRGEQYF.

This CDR3 reads CASSVMGLSGANVLTF. The CDR3 DNA is TGTGCCAGCAGCGTAATGGGGCTCTCTGGGGCCAACGTCCTGACTTTC. The chain carries TRBV9 and TRBJ2-6; tentatively, D is TRBD1 (5 bases). V lost 1 base to trimming and J lost 0 bases, with 8 bases between them. Germline loops: CDR1 SGDLS, CDR2 YYNGEE. The CDR3 has 16 amino acids.

The chain combines TRBV6-5 with TRBJ2-7, with D perhaps TRBD2 (5 bases). Germline CDR1 is MNHEY and CDR2 is SVGAGI. The length of the CDR3 is 12 residues. The germline V and J ends were trimmed by 5 bases and 3 bases, with 8 bases remaining between them. Here the CDR3 reads CASSHRDYEQYF. In DNA, the CDR3 is TGTGCCAGCAGTCACCGGGACTACGAGCAGTACTTC.

The chain is built from TRBV7-9 and TRBJ2-1; D not certain. The CDR3 has 12 amino acids. V was shortened by 5 bases and J by 6 bases, with 8 bases between the two germline ends. The germline CDR1 and CDR2 sequences are SEHNR and FQNEAQ (reference sequence). The CDR3 bases are TGTGCCAGCAGCGAATCGGGCAATGAGCAGTTCTTC. It yields the protein CASSESGNEQFF.

This clone has more than one count but fewer than ten. The chain employs TRBV6-1 and TRBJ1-5; D unresolved. The germline V gene encodes CDR1 MNHNS and CDR2 SASEGT. V was clipped by 6 bases and J by 11 bases, with 14 bases between them. This CDR3 is built from 12 residues. CDR3 in amino acids: CASRRSGLTQHF. The DNA of the CDR3 is TGTGCCAGCAGAAGATCCGGACTGACCCAGCATTTT.

The chain carries TRBV5-1 and TRBJ1-1; D gene unclear. V lost 1 base and J lost 4, with 11 bases in between. Germline lookup yields CDR1 SGHRS and CDR2 YFSETQ. This CDR3 spans 14 amino acids. This CDR3 reads CASSLTGLGTEAFF. As DNA, the CDR3 is TGCGCCAGCAGCTTGACCGGGTTGGGCACTGAAGCTTTCTTT.

This clone was counted a few times. The chain employs TRBV5-4 and TRBJ1-1; TRBD1 matches 12 bases. Germline CDR1 SGHNT, CDR2 YYREEE (reference sequence). Trimming removed 4 bases from V and 5 bases from J; junction bases left unmatched: 3. The length of the CDR3 is 14 residues. In DNA form, the CDR3 reads TGTGCCAGCAGCCGGGACAGGGGGCCAACTGAAGCTTTCTTT. This sequence encodes CASSRDRGPTEAFF.

The chain carries TRBV5-5 and TRBJ2-7; D remains unclear. There are 12 residues in the CDR3. V was cut by 0 bases and J by 9 bases, with 10 bases left in between. Germline CDR1 and CDR2: SGHKS and YYEKEE (reference sequence). The CDR3 DNA follows: TGTGCCAGCAGCTTGGTGTCAGCCGGGCAGTACTTC. Its translation: CASSLVSAGQYF.

J is TRBJ1-1 and V is TRBV5-1; TRBD1 agrees at 8 bases. V dropped 3 bases and J dropped 5; count of bases not matched to a gene: 9. The CDR3 contains 15 residues. Germline-derived CDR1 and CDR2 are SGHRS and YFSETQ. CDR3 in DNA: TGCGCCAGCAGCTCAATGGACAGGGTAGGGACTGAAGCTTTCTTT. The encoded protein is CASSSMDRVGTEAFF.

The chain recombines TRBV29-1 with TRBJ2-7; TRBD1 is a possible D gene (6 bases). The CDR3 consists of 13 residues. The germline CDR1 and CDR2 sequences are SQVTM and ANQGSEA. CDR3 coding DNA: TGCAGTATTGAGGACAGCCTCTCCTACGAGCAGTACTTC. Amino acids: CSIEDSLSYEQYF.

In the case of this clone: A read error is possible here, since a much larger clone lies one base away. The V and J genes are TRBV7-2 and TRBJ2-7, with D perhaps being TRBD1 or TRBD2 (5 bases each). Deletions cut 3 bases from V and 2 bases from J, with 11 bases between. The CDR3 has 14 residues. The V gene's germline CDR1 is SGHTA and CDR2 FQGNSA. CDR3 nucleotides: TGTGCCAGCAGCTTCGGGACGGGAACCTACGAGCAGTACTTC. Its protein is CASSFGTGTYEQYF.

The CDR3 sequence is CASSPQPSMNTEAFF. For the CDR3, the DNA is TGTGCCAGCTCACCTCAGCCTTCCATGAACACTGAAGCTTTCTTT. The chain employs TRBV18 and TRBJ1-1, with unresolved D. V lost 3 bases to trimming and J lost 0 bases, with 11 bases between them. The CDR3 length is 15 residues. Germline loops: CDR1 KGHSH, CDR2 LQKENI.

This chain joins TRBV27 and TRBJ2-3; 8 bases align to TRBD2. V was pared by 5 bases and J by 0 bases, with 4 bases of the junction left unmatched. The CDR3 length is 15 residues. The V gene's germline CDR1 is MNHEY and CDR2 SMNVEV (reference sequence). The CDR3 coding sequence is TGTGCCAGCAGTGCATTAGCGGGGAGCACAGATACGCAGTATTTT. Amino acids: CASSALAGSTDTQYF.

The genes are TRBV7-2 and TRBJ1-1, with no clear D. Germline lookup yields CDR1 SGHTA and CDR2 FQGNSA. This CDR3 region has 14 residues. The V end was cut by 3 bases, the J end by 7 bases, with 15 bases between. The CDR3 DNA reads TGTGCCAGCAGCTTGTATTCGAGTACCAATGAAGCTTTCTTT. Translated: CASSLYSSTNEAFF.

The CDR3 sequence: CAWSPSQGQLYEQYF. The DNA for the CDR3 is TGTGCCTGGAGTCCCTCCCAGGGACAGCTCTACGAGCAGTACTTC. The chain carries TRBV30 and TRBJ2-7, with 7 bases aligning to TRBD1. The CDR3 has 15 residues. Trimming took 2 bases from V and 3 from J; bases not matched to a gene: 10. From germline, CDR1 is GTSNPN and CDR2 SVGIG (reference sequence). Filled out from reference TRBV30 and TRBJ2-7, the complete variable domain reads SQTIHQWPATLVQPVGSPLSLECTVEGTSNPNLYWYRQAAGRGLQLLFYSVGIGQISSEVPQNLSASRPQDRQFILSSKKLLLSDSGFYLCAWSPSQGQLYEQYFGPGTRLTVT.

The rearrangement joins TRBV4-1 to TRBJ2-5; TRBD1 is a possible D gene (5 bases). The CDR3 totals 14 residues. V was shortened by 4 bases and J by 4 bases, with 13 bases between the two germline ends. The germline CDR1 and CDR2 sequences are MGHRA and YSYEKL. CDR3 bases: TGCGCCAGCAGCCCCGAGACAGTTGGAGAGACCCAGTACTTC. Amino acids: CASSPETVGETQYF.

The chain couples TRBV4-3 to TRBJ1-5; 8 nucleotides align to TRBD1. The junction had 4 bases not matched to a gene; V was cut back by 4 bases and J by 5 bases. Germline lookup yields CDR1 LGHNA and CDR2 YSLEER. The CDR3 length is 14 residues. The CDR3 loop reads CASSLQGGDQPQHF. The CDR3 region has the DNA TGCGCCAGCAGCCTACAGGGGGGTGATCAGCCCCAGCATTTT.